Shown below are 13 T cell receptor beta chains from a single sample sequenced in a study of cytomegalovirus exposure and HLA in healthy donors. PCR amplification relied on 60 Vbeta primers (plus 13 Jbeta primers). Sequenced by immunoSEQ multiplex PCR; TCRdb stores in-frame clones only, minus some. The table includes 130,000 to 150,000 clones, roughly 80% detected once. Sequencing was carried out using PBMCs. These receptor sequences come from a male donor in good health and CMV-seronegative.

The rearrangement joins TRBV30 to TRBJ2-7, with 10 bases aligning to TRBD1. The CDR3 has 15 amino acids. Germline V gene lookup returns CDR1 GTSNPN and CDR2 SVGIG (reference sequence). Unmatched junction bases numbered 6, after V lost 2 bases and J lost 2 bases. The CDR3 nucleotides are TGTGCCTGGAGTAAGCGGGACAGGGGAACCTACGAGCAGTACTTC. Protein: CAWSKRDRGTYEQYF.

The chain uses TRBV5-6 and TRBJ2-1, with D perhaps matching TRBD2 (5 bases). The V gene lost 2 bases and the J gene lost 4 bases, with 10 bases spanning the gap. There are 14 residues in the CDR3. Germline V CDR1 and CDR2: SGHDT, YYEEEE. CDR3 protein: CASSFREQYNEQFF. As DNA, the CDR3 is TGTGCCAGCAGCTTCCGGGAACAGTACAATGAGCAGTTCTTC. Full variable domain (rest looked up from reference TRBV5-6 and TRBJ2-1): DAGVTQSPTHLIKTRGQQVTLRCSPKSGHDTVSWYQQALGQGPQFIFQYYEEEERQRGNFPDRFSGHQFPNYSSELNVNALLLGDSALYLCASSFREQYNEQFFGPGTRLTVL.

This sequence joins TRBV4-1 and TRBJ2-6; the D is unclear. CDR3 size: 18 residues. Germline lookup yields CDR1 MGHRA and CDR2 YSYEKL. V was shortened by 0 bases and J by 0 bases, with 12 bases between the two germline ends. The CDR3 reads CASSQEPPKRSGANVLTF. The DNA of the CDR3 is TGCGCCAGCAGCCAAGAACCCCCGAAGCGCTCTGGGGCCAACGTCCTGACTTTC.

The V call is TRBV6-6, the J call TRBJ1-1; the match to TRBD1 covers 7 bases. Germline assignment: CDR1 MNHNY and CDR2 SVGAGI (reference sequence). This CDR3 spans 13 amino acids. The ends lost 5 bases at V and 1 base at J; junction bases unmatched: 1. The CDR3 reads CASSQGGNTEAFF. DNA of the CDR3: TGTGCCAGCAGTCAGGGGGGGAACACTGAAGCTTTCTTT.

The rearrangement uses TRBV10-2 and TRBJ1-3, with 9 bases identical to TRBD1. Germline V gene data show CDR1 as WSHSY and CDR2 as SAAADI. This CDR3 is built from 14 residues. V shed 8 bases and J 1 base; nucleotides not matched to a gene: 3. CDR3 coding DNA: TGCGCCAGCGGGACAGGGAGTTCTGGAAACACCATATATTTT. It codes for CASGTGSSGNTIYF.

The genes are TRBV5-8 and TRBJ1-5; weak D call: TRBD1 (5 bases). There are 16 residues in the CDR3. The germline gives CDR1 SGHTS, CDR2 YDEGEE. V was pared by 0 bases and J by 2 bases, with 12 bases between. Written as DNA, the CDR3 is TGTGCCAGCAGCTTGGTTGGTGGGGCCGGCAATCAGCCCCAGCATTTT. This encodes CASSLVGGAGNQPQHF.

The chain employs TRBV19 and TRBJ2-3; D remains unclear. CDR3 length: 15 amino acids. The germline gives CDR1 LNHDA, CDR2 SQIVND (reference sequence). The ends were cut back, 3 bases at V and 0 bases at J, with 10 bases in the middle. CDR3 sequence reads: CASSITGSSTDTQYF. The CDR3 nucleotides are TGTGCCAGTAGTATTACCGGGTCTAGCACAGATACGCAGTATTTT.

This chain links TRBV9 with TRBJ2-3, with 7 bases identical to TRBD2. Losses at the gene ends were 0 bases for V and 6 bases for J; bases not matched to a gene: 4. Germline V gene data show CDR1 as SGDLS and CDR2 as YYNGEE. The CDR3 totals 14 residues. CDR3 sequence reads: CASSVGSSGDTQYF. CDR3 in DNA: TGTGCCAGCAGCGTAGGATCTAGCGGTGATACGCAGTATTTT. Combining the CDR3 with reference TRBV9 and TRBJ2-3 gives the whole variable domain DSGVTQTPKHLITATGQRVTLRCSPRSGDLSVYWYQQSLDQGLQFLIQYYNGEERAKGNILERFSAQQFPDLHSELNLSSLELGDSALYFCASSVGSSGDTQYFGPGTRLTVL.

This clone turned up a few times. V gene TRBV18 combines with J gene TRBJ1-1, with D possibly TRBD1 on 5 matching bases. There are 13 residues in the CDR3. The germline CDR1 and CDR2 sequences are KGHSH and LQKENI. V lost 3 bases, J lost 3 bases, and 8 bases lay in between. The CDR3: CASSPGLHTEAFF. Here the CDR3 DNA reads TGTGCCAGCTCACCGGGACTGCACACTGAAGCTTTCTTT.

This clone has only one observation. The CDR3 DNA reads as TGTGCCAGCCTAGGAGGGGGCCTCTATGGCTACACCTTC. The encoded protein is CASLGGGLYGYTF. This rearrangement joins TRBV6-5 to TRBJ1-2, with TRBD1 matching over 7 bases. The junction had 7 bases not matched to a gene; V was cut back by 8 bases and J by 4 bases. This CDR3 contains 13 residues. Germline CDR1 MNHEY, CDR2 SVGAGI.

The rearrangement uses TRBV5-1 and TRBJ2-5, with D perhaps TRBD2 (6 bases). Looked up from germline, CDR1 is SGHRS and CDR2 is YFSETQ. Trimming took 4 bases from V and 4 from J, leaving 14 bases between them. There are 14 residues in the CDR3. The chain's CDR3 is CASSLQEGRETQYF. The CDR3, as DNA: TGCGCCAGCAGCCTACAGGAGGGCAGAGAGACCCAGTACTTC.

This chain connects TRBV5-6 to TRBJ1-1; D is unresolved. The CDR3 sequence is 15 residues long. Germline CDR1 is SGHDT and CDR2 is YYEEEE. V gave up 1 base and J gave up 1 base, with 11 bases separating them. The CDR3 sequence: CASSLWRRPNTEAFF. CDR3 in DNA: TGTGCCAGCAGCTTGTGGAGACGACCGAACACTGAAGCTTTCTTT.

CDR3 in amino acids: CARTPGVRSTDTQYF. CDR3 sequence (DNA): TGTGCCAGAACCCCGGGAGTTAGGAGCACAGATACGCAGTATTTT. The chain uses TRBV25-1 and TRBJ2-3; D may be TRBD2 (6 bases). The CDR3 loop spans 15 amino acids. Trimming removed 9 bases at V and 0 bases at J, with 16 bases between. CDR1 is MGHDK, CDR2 SYGVNS, per germline.